This TCR beta chain appears in the sequencing data of a study of beta chain features in type 1 diabetes. General observations from the study: Researchers report that Type 1 diabetes patients had moderately but significantly shorter TCRB CDR3s across all four CD4+ subsets. Any HLA type influence on TCRB rearrangement was left unresolved here.

Investigators reverse transcribed all isolated RNA, so they sequenced expressed TCRB transcripts. The method was immunoSEQ multiplex PCR; TCRdb's version includes in-frame clones alone and lacks a portion of them. The sample contains about 340,000 clones, around an eighth of which appear only once. Germline V lookup: CDR1 SGDLS, CDR2 YYNGEE. With 6 bases clipped from V and 6 bases from J, the junction kept 7 bases outside the gene matches. There are 14 residues in the CDR3. This clone was detected a few times. Its antigen is undetermined. Material for sequencing was naive CD4+ T cells from blood. The receptor was isolated from a woman younger than 30 with type 1 diabetes. V and J are TRBV9 and TRBJ2-2; 8 nucleotides agree with TRBD2. The CDR3 reads CASTREGLAGELFF. In DNA, the CDR3 is TGTGCCAGCACCCGGGAGGGACTAGCCGGGGAGCTGTTTTTT.